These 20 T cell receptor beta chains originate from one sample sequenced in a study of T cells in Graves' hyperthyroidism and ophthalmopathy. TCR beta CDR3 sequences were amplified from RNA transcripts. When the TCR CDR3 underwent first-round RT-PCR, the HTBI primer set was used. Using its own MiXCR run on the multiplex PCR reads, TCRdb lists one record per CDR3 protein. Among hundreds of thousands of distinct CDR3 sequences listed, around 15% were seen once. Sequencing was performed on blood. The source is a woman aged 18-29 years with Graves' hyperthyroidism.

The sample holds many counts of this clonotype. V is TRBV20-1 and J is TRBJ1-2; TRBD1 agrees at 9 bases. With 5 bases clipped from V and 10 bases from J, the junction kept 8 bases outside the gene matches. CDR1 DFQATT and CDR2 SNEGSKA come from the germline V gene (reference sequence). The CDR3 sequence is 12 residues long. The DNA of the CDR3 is TGCAGTGCTCGGAGGGACAGGGCGGACTACACCTTC. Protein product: CSARRDRADYTF.

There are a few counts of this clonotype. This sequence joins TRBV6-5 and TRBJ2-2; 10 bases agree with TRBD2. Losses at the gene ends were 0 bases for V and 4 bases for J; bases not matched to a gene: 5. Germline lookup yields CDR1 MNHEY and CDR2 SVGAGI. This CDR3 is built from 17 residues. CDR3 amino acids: CASSYSLAGAITGELFF. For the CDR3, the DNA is TGTGCCAGCAGTTACTCCCTAGCGGGAGCGATCACCGGGGAGCTGTTTTTT.

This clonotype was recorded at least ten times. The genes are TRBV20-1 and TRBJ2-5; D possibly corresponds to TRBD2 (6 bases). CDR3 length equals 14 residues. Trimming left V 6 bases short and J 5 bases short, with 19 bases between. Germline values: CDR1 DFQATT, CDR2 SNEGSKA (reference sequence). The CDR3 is CSARLWRAGETQYF. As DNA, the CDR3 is TGCAGTGCCCGTTTGTGGAGGGCCGGGGAGACCCAGTACTTC.

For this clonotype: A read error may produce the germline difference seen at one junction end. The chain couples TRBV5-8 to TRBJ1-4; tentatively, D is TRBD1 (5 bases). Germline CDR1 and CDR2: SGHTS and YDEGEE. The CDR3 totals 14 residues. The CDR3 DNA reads TGTGCCAGCAGCTCGGTTGGGGCTAATGAAGAACTGTTTTTT. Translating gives CASSSVGANEELFF. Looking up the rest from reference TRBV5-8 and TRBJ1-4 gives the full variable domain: EAGVTQSPTHLIKTRGQQATLRCSPISGHTSVYWYQQALGLGLQFLLWYDEGEERNRGNFPPRFSGRQFPNYSSELNVNALELEDSALYLCASSSVGANEELFFGSGTQLSVL.

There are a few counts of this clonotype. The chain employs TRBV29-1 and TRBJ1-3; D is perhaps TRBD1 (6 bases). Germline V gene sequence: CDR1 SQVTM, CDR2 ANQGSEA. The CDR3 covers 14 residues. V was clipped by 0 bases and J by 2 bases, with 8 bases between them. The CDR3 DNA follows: TGCAGCGTTGAAGAGGGGGCGCCTGGAAACACCATATATTTT. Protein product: CSVEEGAPGNTIYF.

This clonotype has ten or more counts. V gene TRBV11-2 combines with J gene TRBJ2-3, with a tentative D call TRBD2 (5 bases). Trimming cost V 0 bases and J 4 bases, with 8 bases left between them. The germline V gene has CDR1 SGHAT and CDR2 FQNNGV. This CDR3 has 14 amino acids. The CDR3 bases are TGTGCCAGCAGCTTAGATCCCGGGGCAGATACGCAGTATTTT. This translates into CASSLDPGADTQYF.

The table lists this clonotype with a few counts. CDR3 protein: CATGKGREGNQPQHF. The CDR3 DNA reads as TGTGCCACCGGAAAGGGACGGGAGGGAAATCAGCCCCAGCATTTT. The chain combines TRBV10-3 with TRBJ1-5, with D perhaps TRBD1 (5 bases). The germline CDR1 and CDR2 sequences are ENHRY and SYGVKD. With 10 bases removed from V and 4 bases from J, the gap between germline ends came to 20 bases. CDR3 length: 15 residues.

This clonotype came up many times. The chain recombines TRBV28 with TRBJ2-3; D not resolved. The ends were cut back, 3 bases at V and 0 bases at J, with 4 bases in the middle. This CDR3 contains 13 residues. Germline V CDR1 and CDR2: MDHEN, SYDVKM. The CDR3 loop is CASSFLSTDTQYF. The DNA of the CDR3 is TGTGCCAGCAGTTTTCTAAGCACAGATACGCAGTATTTT.

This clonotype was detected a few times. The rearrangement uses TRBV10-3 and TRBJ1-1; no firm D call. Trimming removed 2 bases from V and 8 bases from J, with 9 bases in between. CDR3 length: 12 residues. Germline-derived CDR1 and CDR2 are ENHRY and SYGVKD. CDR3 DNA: TGTGCCATCAGTGAGGGACGCCCCGAAGCTTTCTTT. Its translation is CAISEGRPEAFF.

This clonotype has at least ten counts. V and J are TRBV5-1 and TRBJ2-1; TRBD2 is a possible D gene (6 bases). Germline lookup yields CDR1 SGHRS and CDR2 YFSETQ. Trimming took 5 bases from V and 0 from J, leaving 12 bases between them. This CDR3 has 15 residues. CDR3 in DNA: TGCGCCAGCAGGGCCGGGGGAACCTCCTACAATGAGCAGTTCTTC. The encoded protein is CASRAGGTSYNEQFF.

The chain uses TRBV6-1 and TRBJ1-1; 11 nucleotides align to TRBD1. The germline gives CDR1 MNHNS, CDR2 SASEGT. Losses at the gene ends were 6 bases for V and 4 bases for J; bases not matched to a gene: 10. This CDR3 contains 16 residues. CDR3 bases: TGTGCCAGCAGGTCCGGACAGGGGGCAAGGAGCACTGAAGCTTTCTTT. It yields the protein CASRSGQGARSTEAFF.

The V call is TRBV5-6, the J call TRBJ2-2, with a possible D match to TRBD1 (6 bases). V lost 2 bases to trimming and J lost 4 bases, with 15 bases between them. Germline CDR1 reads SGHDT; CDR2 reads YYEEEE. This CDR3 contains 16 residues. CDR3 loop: CASSFDPGAGTGELFF. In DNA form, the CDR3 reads TGTGCCAGCAGCTTCGATCCAGGGGCCGGCACCGGGGAGCTGTTTTTT.

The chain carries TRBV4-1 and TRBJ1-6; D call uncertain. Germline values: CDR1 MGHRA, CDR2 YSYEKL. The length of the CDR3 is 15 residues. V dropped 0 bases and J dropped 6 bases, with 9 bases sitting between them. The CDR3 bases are TGCGCCAGCAGCCAAGACGGACGGCTTAATTCACCCCTCCACTTT. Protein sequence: CASSQDGRLNSPLHF.

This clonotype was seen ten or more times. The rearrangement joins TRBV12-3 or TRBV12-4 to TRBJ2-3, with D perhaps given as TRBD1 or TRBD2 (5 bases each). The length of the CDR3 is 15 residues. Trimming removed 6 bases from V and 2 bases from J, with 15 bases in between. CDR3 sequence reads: CASSRWGSNTDTQYF. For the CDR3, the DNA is TGTGCCAGCAGCCGGTGGGGGTCTAACACAGATACGCAGTATTTT.

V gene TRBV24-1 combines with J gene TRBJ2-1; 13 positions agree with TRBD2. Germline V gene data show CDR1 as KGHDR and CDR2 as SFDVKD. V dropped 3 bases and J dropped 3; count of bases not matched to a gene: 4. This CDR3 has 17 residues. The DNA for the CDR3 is TGTGCCACCAGTGATCCACTAGCGGGAGGGCTCTACAATGAGCAGTTCTTC. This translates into CATSDPLAGGLYNEQFF.

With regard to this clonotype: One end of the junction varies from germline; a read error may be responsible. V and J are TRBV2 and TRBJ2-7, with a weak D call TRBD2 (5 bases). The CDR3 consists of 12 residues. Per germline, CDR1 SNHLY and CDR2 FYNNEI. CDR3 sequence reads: CARSESGYEQYF. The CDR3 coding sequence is TGTGCCCGCAGTGAGTCGGGATACGAGCAGTACTTC. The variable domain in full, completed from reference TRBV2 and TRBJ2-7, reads EPEVTQTPSHQVTQMGQEVILRCVPISNHLYFYWYRQILGQKVEFLVSFYNNEISEKSEIFDDQFSVERPDGSNFTLKIRSTKLEDSAMYFCARSESGYEQYFGPGTRLTVT.

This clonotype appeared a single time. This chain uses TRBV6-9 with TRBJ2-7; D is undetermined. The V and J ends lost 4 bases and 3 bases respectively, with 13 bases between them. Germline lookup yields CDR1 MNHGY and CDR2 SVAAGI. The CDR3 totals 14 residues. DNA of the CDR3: TGTGCCAGCAGTTCTGGGGATAAGGTCTACGAGCAGTACTTC. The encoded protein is CASSSGDKVYEQYF.

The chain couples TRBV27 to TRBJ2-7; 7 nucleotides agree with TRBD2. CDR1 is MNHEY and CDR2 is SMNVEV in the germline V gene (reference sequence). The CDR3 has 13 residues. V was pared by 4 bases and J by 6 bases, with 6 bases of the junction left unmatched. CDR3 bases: TGTGCCAGCAGTTCTCGCAGGGAGGGCGAGCAGTACTTC. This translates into CASSSRREGEQYF.

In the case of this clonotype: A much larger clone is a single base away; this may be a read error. CDR3 DNA sequence: TGCAGTGCTAGCGGGAGGGTGATATTAGATACGCAGTATTTT. This sequence encodes CSASGRVILDTQYF. This chain uses TRBV20-1 with TRBJ2-3; TRBD2 agrees at 8 bases. CDR1 and CDR2 (germline): DFQATT, SNEGSKA (reference sequence). V trimming: 3 bases; J trimming: 5 bases; junction bases outside the gene matches: 7. The CDR3 has 14 amino acids.

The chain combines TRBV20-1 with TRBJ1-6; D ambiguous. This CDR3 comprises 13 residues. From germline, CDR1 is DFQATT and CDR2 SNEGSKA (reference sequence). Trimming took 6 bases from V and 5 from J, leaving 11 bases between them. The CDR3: CSASKDHNSPLHF. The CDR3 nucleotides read TGCAGTGCCTCGAAAGACCATAATTCACCCCTCCACTTT.